This T cell receptor beta chain is drawn from a study of T-cell reconstitution after alpha-beta-depleted transplantation in children. Study-level results: Where some patients showed high TCRbeta diversity at day 60, it came from recipient T cells and thymic progenitors that had survived.

As to this clonotype: Antigen unknown.

Preparation of the TCRbeta library used unique molecular identifiers. TCRdb passed the PCR reads through MiXCR, listing each CDR3 protein once. The profile covers about 900,000 distinct CDR3 sequences, with about 29% appearing a single time and 25% to 35% taken by the ten largest. The CDR3 is 16 amino acids. V lost 6 bases and J lost 0; bases outside the gene matches: 7. CDR1 and CDR2 (germline): SGHTA, FQGNSA. The chain links TRBV7-2 to TRBJ2-7; 11 bases are a match to TRBD2. The sequence was collected from a boy under two years old who had a stem cell transplant for SCID, so the T cells may come from the graft donor. The input for sequencing was PBMCs, mostly from graft donor cells, taken 360 days after TCRalphabeta/CD19-depleted stem cell transplant. CDR3 in amino acids: CASRLSGGVSSYEQYF. The CDR3 DNA is TGTGCCAGCAGACTTAGCGGGGGGGTGAGCTCCTACGAGCAGTACTTC. The entire variable domain, with the rest obtained from reference TRBV7-2 and TRBJ2-7, is as follows: GAGVSQSPSNKVTEKGKDVELRCDPISGHTALYWYRQSLGQGLEFLIYFQGNSAPDKSGLPSDRFSAERTGGSVSTLTIQRTQQEDSAVYLCASRLSGGVSSYEQYFGPGTRLTVT.